A selection of T cell receptor beta chains follows, all from one sample in a study of cytomegalovirus exposure and HLA in healthy donors. Sequenced by immunoSEQ multiplex PCR; TCRdb stores in-frame clones only, minus some. The sample holds about 48,000 clones. Sequences were obtained from PBMCs. These receptors were taken from a male donor in good health and CMV-seropositive. The CDR3 runs from the conserved cysteine through the conserved F or W. The D gene is left open where the match is weak. The size entry is marked missing in some rows and otherwise reads once, few, many or a size class.

V gene: TRBV5-5; J gene: TRBJ2-1; clone size: -; D gene: -; CDR3 DNA: TGTGCCAGCAGCCCGTCTGTTTCCTCCTACAATGAGCAGTTCTTC; CDR3 protein: CASSPSVSSYNEQFF
V gene: TRBV4-3; J gene: TRBJ2-1; clone size: -; D gene: TRBD2; CDR3 DNA: TGCGCCAGCAGCCATGAACTAGCGGGGTTATACAATGAGCAGTTCTTC; CDR3 protein: CASSHELAGLYNEQFF
V gene: TRBV6-1; J gene: TRBJ2-4; clone size: -; D gene: TRBD2; CDR3 DNA: TGTGCCAGCAGTGACCCACTAGCGGGGGGGCTAAACATTCAGTACTTC; CDR3 protein: CASSDPLAGGLNIQYF
V gene: TRBV30; J gene: TRBJ2-2; clone size: -; D gene: TRBD1; CDR3 DNA: TGTGCCTGGAGTGGGGACAGGGGAGGGAACACCGGGGAGCTGTTTTTT; CDR3 protein: CAWSGDRGGNTGELFF
V gene: TRBV28; J gene: TRBJ1-1; clone size: -; D gene: -; CDR3 DNA: TGTGCCAGCACCTTCACGGAGCGGACTGAAGCTTTCTTT; CDR3 protein: CASTFTERTEAFF
V gene: TRBV28; J gene: TRBJ2-3; clone size: -; D gene: TRBD2; CDR3 DNA: TGTGCCAGCAGTTTATCTAGCGGGGGGGTGATAGATACGCAGTATTTT; CDR3 protein: CASSLSSGGVIDTQYF
V gene: TRBV7-2; J gene: TRBJ2-7; clone size: -; D gene: TRBD2; CDR3 DNA: TGTGCCAGCAGCTTACCGGGGGGGCAAGACGAGCAGTACTTC; CDR3 protein: CASSLPGGQDEQYF
V gene: TRBV5-6; J gene: TRBJ2-2; clone size: -; D gene: TRBD1; CDR3 DNA: TGTGCCAGCAGCTGGGGCCCGACAGGGATTGTGACCGGGGAGCTGTTTTTT; CDR3 protein: CASSWGPTGIVTGELFF
V gene: TRBV30; J gene: TRBJ1-6; clone size: -; D gene: TRBD1; CDR3 DNA: TGTGCCTGGAACAGGGGGGGTGATTCACCCCTCCACTTT; CDR3 protein: CAWNRGGDSPLHF
V gene: TRBV30; J gene: TRBJ2-1; clone size: -; D gene: TRBD2; CDR3 DNA: TGTGCCTGGAGTGTATCGGGGGGTAGATACGAGCAGTTCTTC; CDR3 protein: CAWSVSGGRYEQFF
V gene: TRBV4-3; J gene: TRBJ2-7; clone size: -; D gene: -; CDR3 DNA: TGCGCCAGCAGCCAAGATTCGGGCTACGAGCAGTACTTC; CDR3 protein: CASSQDSGYEQYF
V gene: TRBV18; J gene: TRBJ2-5; clone size: -; D gene: TRBD1; CDR3 DNA: TGTGCCAGCTCACCCTACAGGGGTCAAGAGACCCAGTACTTC; CDR3 protein: CASSPYRGQETQYF
V gene: TRBV5-1; J gene: TRBJ2-5; clone size: -; D gene: -; CDR3 DNA: TGCGCCAGCAGCTTGGTGGCTCCCCAAGAGACCCAGTACTTC; CDR3 protein: CASSLVAPQETQYF
V gene: TRBV10-1; J gene: TRBJ1-5; clone size: -; D gene: -; CDR3 DNA: TGCGCCAGCAAATCGGGACTCCGAAAATATGGCAATCAGCCCCAGCATTTT; CDR3 protein: CASKSGLRKYGNQPQHF
V gene: TRBV7-2; J gene: TRBJ2-7; clone size: -; D gene: TRBD2; CDR3 DNA: TGTGCCAGCAGCCAGGCTAGCGGTTACGAGCAGTACTTC; CDR3 protein: CASSQASGYEQYF
V gene: TRBV21-1; J gene: TRBJ2-5; clone size: -; D gene: -; CDR3 DNA: TGTGCCAGCAGCAAAGAGTGGTTGGCAGGGATAGAGACCCAGTACTTC; CDR3 protein: CASSKEWLAGIETQYF
V gene: TRBV10-3; J gene: TRBJ2-3; clone size: -; D gene: -; CDR3 DNA: TGTGCCATCAGGACCGAGGGAGATACGCAGTATTTT; CDR3 protein: CAIRTEGDTQYF
V gene: TRBV6-5; J gene: TRBJ2-3; clone size: -; D gene: TRBD2; CDR3 DNA: TGTGCCAGCAGTTACCAAGCGGGGGACACAGATACGCAGTATTTT; CDR3 protein: CASSYQAGDTDTQYF
V gene: TRBV9; J gene: TRBJ1-1; clone size: -; D gene: TRBD1; CDR3 DNA: TGTGCCAGCAGCGGAGAACAGGGGCTGAACACTGAAGCTTTCTTT; CDR3 protein: CASSGEQGLNTEAFF
V gene: TRBV6-4; J gene: TRBJ2-2; clone size: -; D gene: -; CDR3 DNA: TGTGCCAGCAGCGCCGGGACTTCTACCGGGGAGCTGTTTTTT; CDR3 protein: CASSAGTSTGELFF
V gene: TRBV13; J gene: TRBJ2-5; clone size: -; D gene: TRBD2; CDR3 DNA: TGTGCCAGCAGCTTATCGGGGGGGCAAGAGACCCAGTACTTC; CDR3 protein: CASSLSGGQETQYF
V gene: TRBV28; J gene: TRBJ2-5; clone size: -; D gene: TRBD2; CDR3 DNA: TGTGCCAGCAGTAACGCGGGGGGGGTTGAGACCCAGTACTTC; CDR3 protein: CASSNAGGVETQYF
V gene: TRBV28; J gene: TRBJ1-2; clone size: -; D gene: -; CDR3 DNA: TGTGCCAGCAGTTTTATGGTGACACACACAACCTTTAACTATGGCTACACCTTC; CDR3 protein: CASSFMVTHTTFNYGYTF
V gene: TRBV18; J gene: TRBJ1-2; clone size: -; D gene: TRBD1; CDR3 DNA: TGTGCCAGCTCTCGGACAGGGAGCTATGGCTACACCTTC; CDR3 protein: CASSRTGSYGYTF
V gene: TRBV5-1; J gene: TRBJ2-5; clone size: -; D gene: -; CDR3 DNA: TGCGCCAGCAGCCCGGGAAGGGGACGGGGGGAGACCCAGTACTTC; CDR3 protein: CASSPGRGRGETQYF
V gene: TRBV7-9; J gene: TRBJ2-1; clone size: -; D gene: TRBD2; CDR3 DNA: TGTGCCAGCAGCTTAAGAACTAGCGGGTACAATGAGCAGTTCTTC; CDR3 protein: CASSLRTSGYNEQFF
V gene: TRBV6-1; J gene: TRBJ2-3; clone size: -; D gene: TRBD2; CDR3 DNA: TGTGCCAGCGGGACGACTAGCGGGGGGGATACGCAGTATTTT; CDR3 protein: CASGTTSGGDTQYF
V gene: TRBV25-1; J gene: TRBJ2-7; clone size: -; D gene: -; CDR3 DNA: TGTGCCAGTAGGGACACCTACGAGCAGTACTTC; CDR3 protein: CASRDTYEQYF
V gene: TRBV9; J gene: TRBJ2-6; clone size: -; D gene: -; CDR3 DNA: TGTGCCAGCAGCGAACAGGCTGGGGCCAACGTCCTGACTTTC; CDR3 protein: CASSEQAGANVLTF
V gene: TRBV7-3; J gene: TRBJ2-2; clone size: -; D gene: -; CDR3 DNA: TGTGCCAGCAGCTTACTGGGCAGGGGTGCAACCGGGGAGCTGTTTTTT; CDR3 protein: CASSLLGRGATGELFF
V gene: TRBV9; J gene: TRBJ2-7; clone size: -; D gene: -; CDR3 DNA: TGCGCCAGCAGCGTAGACCCAGGGGTCTCCTACGAGCAGTACTTC; CDR3 protein: CASSVDPGVSYEQYF
V gene: TRBV10-3; J gene: TRBJ2-5; clone size: -; D gene: TRBD1; CDR3 DNA: TGTGCCATCAGTGAGTCGTCGAGGGGGCTGGGTGAGCAGTACTTC; CDR3 protein: CAISESSRGLGEQYF
V gene: TRBV6-6; J gene: TRBJ1-2; clone size: -; D gene: TRBD1; CDR3 DNA: TGTGCCAGCAGTTACCCGGGACAGGGGCTGAATGGCTACACCTTC; CDR3 protein: CASSYPGQGLNGYTF
V gene: TRBV4-2; J gene: TRBJ2-1; clone size: -; D gene: TRBD2; CDR3 DNA: TGTGCCAGCAGCCAGCCCACTAGCGGGGGGGCCGGTGAGCAGTTCTTC; CDR3 protein: CASSQPTSGGAGEQFF
V gene: TRBV7-8; J gene: TRBJ2-5; clone size: -; D gene: -; CDR3 DNA: TGTGCCAGCACCAATTCACCCCGAGGAGAGACCCAGTACTTC; CDR3 protein: CASTNSPRGETQYF
V gene: TRBV15; J gene: TRBJ2-3; clone size: -; D gene: -; CDR3 DNA: TGTGCCACCAGCAGAGATTATCAGGGTACAGATACGCAGTATTTT; CDR3 protein: CATSRDYQGTDTQYF
V gene: TRBV5-6; J gene: TRBJ1-2; clone size: -; D gene: TRBD1; CDR3 DNA: TGTGCCAGCAGCTTGTTCTCCTCGGGACAGACGGATGGCTACACCTTC; CDR3 protein: CASSLFSSGQTDGYTF
V gene: TRBV7-9; J gene: TRBJ1-4; clone size: -; D gene: -; CDR3 DNA: TGTGCCAGCAGCTTACTGACGGTGGAGAATGAAAAACTGTTTTTT; CDR3 protein: CASSLLTVENEKLFF
V gene: TRBV27; J gene: TRBJ2-5; clone size: -; D gene: TRBD1; CDR3 DNA: TGTGCCAGCAGGCCCACAGGGGATCAGGAGACCCAGTACTTC; CDR3 protein: CASRPTGDQETQYF
V gene: TRBV6-1; J gene: TRBJ1-5; clone size: medium-sized; D gene: TRBD1; CDR3 DNA: TGTGCCAGCAGTGAAAGTGTTGAGGGGACAGCCCAGCATTTT; CDR3 protein: CASSESVEGTAQHF
V gene: TRBV7-9; J gene: TRBJ2-6; clone size: -; D gene: -; CDR3 DNA: TGTGCCAGCAGCTTAGATTACTCTGGGGCCAACGTCCTGACTTTC; CDR3 protein: CASSLDYSGANVLTF
V gene: TRBV19; J gene: TRBJ2-1; clone size: -; D gene: TRBD2; CDR3 DNA: TGTGCCAGTAGTTCACTAGCGGGTTCCTACAATGAGCAGTTCTTC; CDR3 protein: CASSSLAGSYNEQFF